This T cell receptor (beta chain) was identified in a study of OX40 agonist ivuxolimab in advanced cancers. Systemic immunosuppression or autoimmune disease history was grounds to exclude patients. Trimming removed 2 bases at V and 6 bases at J, with 15 bases between. This CDR3 contains 14 residues. Germline loops: CDR1 SGHRS, CDR2 YFSETQ. Some clones are missing from TCRdb's copy, which holds only in-frame ones; the method was immunoSEQ multiplex PCR. The table lists some 80,000 clones, under 85% of them singletons. This clone was counted a single time. The source of this sequence is an adult with an advanced solid tumor such as melanoma, head and neck, liver or kidney cancer. Specimen: CD4+ or CD8+ T cells sorted from blood, collected in a trial of the OX40 agonist ivuxolimab. The chain couples TRBV5-1 to TRBJ2-7; the D call may be TRBD1 or TRBD2 (5 bases each). This chain's CDR3 is CASSFPGPRSEQYV. The CDR3 nucleotides are TGCGCCAGCAGCTTCCCGGGACCCAGGAGCGAGCAGTACGTC.